The 27 T cell receptor beta chains below all came from one sample that was sequenced in a study of T cell repertoires in cytomegalovirus infection. Their antigens are not known. TCRdb called the reads again in MiXCR, with one record for every CDR3 protein. The data show more than 95,000 distinct CDR3 sequences, 25% to 35% seen once. The sequenced sample was CD8+ T cells from cultured PBMCs, obtained from culture after CMV antigen stimulation. All receptors derive from a human donor in good health (CMV status not recorded). Some clones in this sample may be carry-over from other donors' samples.

The chain is built from TRBV6-6 and TRBJ1-5, with D possibly being TRBD1 (6 bases). Germline values: CDR1 MNHNY, CDR2 SVGAGI (reference sequence). V gave up 6 bases and J gave up 6 bases, with 15 bases separating them. The CDR3 is 14 amino acids. The CDR3 region is CASRVPGGGQPQHF. CDR3 DNA: TGTGCCAGCAGGGTGCCGGGGGGCGGTCAGCCCCAGCATTTT.

The chain employs TRBV2 and TRBJ2-7; D could derive from TRBD1 or TRBD2 (5 bases each). V was clipped by 8 bases and J by 6 bases, with 17 bases between them. The CDR3 is 13 amino acids. From germline, CDR1 is SNHLY and CDR2 FYNNEI. The CDR3 protein is CASRPRGVPEQYF. In DNA form, the CDR3 reads TGTGCCAGCCGGCCAAGAGGGGTCCCCGAGCAGTACTTC.

The chain couples TRBV5-1 to TRBJ1-2; D gene ambiguous. The V gene's germline CDR1 is SGHRS and CDR2 YFSETQ. This CDR3 has 14 residues. V was trimmed by 6 bases and J by 8 bases, leaving 20 bases between them. The CDR3 DNA reads TGCGCCAGCACCTATACTGGTGGTCTAGAGGGCTACACCTTC. As protein: CASTYTGGLEGYTF. The whole variable domain, remainder taken from reference TRBV5-1 and TRBJ1-2, is KAGVTQTPRYLIKTRGQQVTLSCSPISGHRSVSWYQQTPGQGLQFLFEYFSETQRNKGNFPGRFSGRQFSNSRSEMNVSTLELGDSALYLCASTYTGGLEGYTFGSGTRLTVV.

V gene TRBV20-1 combines with J gene TRBJ2-3, with 7 positions matching TRBD1. The germline V gene has CDR1 DFQATT and CDR2 SNEGSKA (reference sequence). CDR3 length: 15 amino acids. V shed 0 bases and J 4 bases; nucleotides not matched to a gene: 7. This chain's CDR3 is CSARETGVFPDTQYF. The DNA for the CDR3 is TGCAGTGCTAGAGAAACAGGGGTATTTCCAGATACGCAGTATTTT.

This clonotype was counted at least ten times. V gene TRBV6-1 combines with J gene TRBJ2-7, with D perhaps matching TRBD1 or TRBD2 (6 bases each). Germline V gene data show CDR1 as MNHNS and CDR2 as SASEGT. The CDR3 sequence is 15 residues long. Trimming stripped 6 bases from V and 5 bases from J, with 20 bases between. This CDR3 is CASSDSNHREDEQYF. The DNA of the CDR3 is TGTGCCAGCAGCGATTCGAATCACAGGGAGGACGAGCAGTACTTC.

V and J are TRBV7-4 and TRBJ2-3; D possibly corresponds to TRBD1 (6 bases). Germline V gene lookup returns CDR1 SGHVT and CDR2 SQSDAQ. V lost 0 bases and J lost 4, with 23 bases in between. The length of the CDR3 is 19 residues. The CDR3 DNA follows: TGTGCCAGCAGCTTAGCGATTGGGGGCGCCGTGGGTAGCGCAGATACGCAGTATTTT. Translation: CASSLAIGGAVGSADTQYF.

This clonotype was observed a few times. The V call is TRBV4-3, the J call TRBJ2-7, with D possibly TRBD2 on 6 matching bases. With 0 bases removed from V and 2 bases from J, the gap between germline ends came to 20 bases. The CDR3 runs to 18 residues. CDR1 and CDR2 from the germline V gene are LGHNA and YSLEER. The CDR3 coding sequence is TGCGCCAGCAGCCAAGATGTTTTAGCGGAGGTCGGGACCTACGAGCAGTACTTC. Residues: CASSQDVLAEVGTYEQYF.

This sequence joins TRBV12-3 or TRBV12-4 and TRBJ2-5; weak D call: TRBD2 (6 bases). V lost 4 bases and J lost 2, with 11 bases in between. The CDR3 is made up of 14 amino acids. CDR3 in DNA: TGTGCCAGCAGTTGGGCGGGGATACAAGAGACCCAGTACTTC. It codes for CASSWAGIQETQYF.

This clonotype was picked up many times. The chain has TRBV4-1 and TRBJ2-7; D unresolved. Germline values: CDR1 MGHRA, CDR2 YSYEKL. This CDR3 spans 16 amino acids. Trimming pared 0 bases from V and 3 bases from J, leaving 15 bases between. The CDR3 sequence is CASSQEHSLPYYEQYF. CDR3 nucleotide sequence: TGCGCCAGCAGCCAAGAACACTCCCTGCCCTACTACGAGCAGTACTTC.

The chain uses TRBV7-9 and TRBJ2-1, with D possibly being TRBD1 (6 bases). Trimming stripped 1 base from V and 10 bases from J, with 8 bases between. Germline CDR1 and CDR2: SEHNR and FQNEAQ (reference sequence). The CDR3 loop spans 12 amino acids. As DNA, the CDR3 is TGTGCCAGCAGCTTAGAGGACAGAGAGCAGTTCTTC. It codes for CASSLEDREQFF.

This clonotype showed up many times. The J gene is TRBJ2-1, the V gene TRBV6-2 or TRBV6-3; D uncertain. Looked up from germline, CDR1 is MNHEY and CDR2 is SVGEGT. The CDR3 is 11 residues long. The V end lost 6 bases, the J end lost 2 bases, and 2 bases lay between the germline ends. Here the CDR3 DNA reads TGTGCCAGCAGCCCCTACAATGAGCAGTTCTTC. This sequence encodes CASSPYNEQFF.

The rearrangement joins TRBV28 to TRBJ1-4, with D possibly TRBD1 on 5 matching bases. Trimming took 5 bases from V and 12 from J, leaving 13 bases between them. The CDR3 sequence is 12 residues long. Germline CDR1 and CDR2: MDHEN and SYDVKM. This CDR3 reads CASSPRGEQLFF. The CDR3, as DNA: TGTGCCAGCAGTCCCCGGGGGGAGCAACTGTTTTTT.

The chain couples TRBV19 to TRBJ1-6; D remains unclear. Germline CDR1 reads LNHDA; CDR2 reads SQIVND (reference sequence). The CDR3 runs 15 residues. V lost 3 bases, J lost 5 bases, and 11 bases lay in between. The DNA of the CDR3 is TGTGCCAGTAGTATGTGGGGAGCTCATAATTCACCCCTCCACTTT. Protein sequence: CASSMWGAHNSPLHF. Full variable domain (missing parts from reference TRBV19 and TRBJ1-6): DGGITQSPKYLFRKEGQNVTLSCEQNLNHDAMYWYRQDPGQGLRLIYYSQIVNDFQKGDIAEGYSVSREKKESFPLTVTSAQKNPTAFYLCASSMWGAHNSPLHFGNGTRLTVT.

This clonotype was counted at least ten times. V and J are TRBV12-5 and TRBJ1-5; D might be TRBD1 (6 bases). The germline CDR1 and CDR2 sequences are LGHNT and FRNRAP. The CDR3 loop spans 17 amino acids. V was cut by 4 bases and J by 6 bases, with 22 bases left in between. The chain's CDR3 is CASGYSTGGSGRQPQHF. CDR3 DNA sequence: TGTGCTAGTGGTTATTCTACCGGGGGCTCGGGACGTCAGCCCCAGCATTTT.

In this sample, this clonotype turned up a few times. This chain uses TRBV7-4 with TRBJ2-5, with D possibly being TRBD1 (6 bases). The CDR3 is 15 residues long. The V gene's germline CDR1 is SGHVT and CDR2 SQSDAQ. The V and J ends lost 5 bases and 2 bases respectively, with 15 bases between them. The CDR3 reads CASSPKGQRQETQYF. The CDR3 bases are TGTGCCAGCAGCCCTAAAGGACAGAGACAAGAGACCCAGTACTTC. The entire variable domain, with the rest obtained from reference TRBV7-4 and TRBJ2-5, is as follows: GAGVSQSPRYKVAKRGRDVALRCDSISGHVTLYWYRQTLGQGSEVLTYSQSDAQRDKSGRPSGRFSAERPERSVSTLKIQRTEQGDSAVYLCASSPKGQRQETQYFGPGTRLLVL.

V and J are TRBV20-1 and TRBJ2-3; D perhaps matches TRBD1 (6 bases). The germline V and J ends were trimmed by 7 bases and 0 bases, with 11 bases remaining between them. The CDR3 extends over 13 amino acids. Germline lookup yields CDR1 DFQATT and CDR2 SNEGSKA (reference sequence). CDR3 coding DNA: TGCAGTGTTCGGACAGATAGCACAGATACGCAGTATTTT. This sequence encodes CSVRTDSTDTQYF.

V usage is TRBV6-6 and J usage is TRBJ2-1; 11 bases map to TRBD2. Germline V gene lookup returns CDR1 MNHNY and CDR2 SVGAGI (reference sequence). Losses at the gene ends were 8 bases for V and 6 bases for J; bases not matched to a gene: 3. This CDR3 contains 13 residues. CDR3 protein: CASGLAGSNEQFF. The CDR3 DNA follows: TGTGCCAGCGGACTAGCGGGTAGCAATGAGCAGTTCTTC.

CDR3 sequence (DNA): TGTGCCAGCAGCTTAGTTAGAAGCTCCTACGAGCAGTACTTC. This sequence encodes CASSLVRSSYEQYF. V gene TRBV11-1 combines with J gene TRBJ2-7; D not resolved. V lost 1 base and J lost 0, with 7 bases in between. Germline-derived CDR1 and CDR2 are SGHAT and FQDESV (reference sequence). The CDR3 totals 14 residues.

The sample holds a few counts of this clonotype. The chain combines TRBV12-3 or TRBV12-4 with TRBJ2-1; weak D call: TRBD1 (5 bases). This CDR3 spans 15 amino acids. Trimming took off 5 bases at V and 4 bases at J, with 15 bases between the two ends. This chain's CDR3 is CASSKSGPLYNEQFF. Here the CDR3 DNA reads TGTGCCAGCAGTAAATCAGGGCCCCTATACAATGAGCAGTTCTTC.

Many counts were recorded for this clonotype. As DNA, the CDR3 is TGTGCCAGCGCAGAGTCGAACACCGGGGAGCTGTTTTTT. The encoded protein is CASAESNTGELFF. The chain combines TRBV19 with TRBJ2-2; no clear D. V was clipped by 9 bases and J by 0 bases, with 8 bases between them. This CDR3 comprises 13 residues. Germline assignment: CDR1 LNHDA and CDR2 SQIVND (reference sequence).

The rearrangement joins TRBV28 to TRBJ2-3, with 8 nucleotides matching TRBD1. This CDR3 region has 15 residues. Losses at the gene ends were 1 base for V and 6 bases for J; bases not matched to a gene: 6. CDR1 and CDR2 (germline): MDHEN, SYDVKM. The CDR3 is CASSLYGQGADTQYF. The CDR3 DNA follows: TGTGCCAGCAGTTTATATGGGCAGGGGGCTGATACGCAGTATTTT.

The chain joins TRBV27 to TRBJ1-1; 7 bases map to TRBD1. The CDR3 length is 14 residues. Germline values: CDR1 MNHEY, CDR2 SMNVEV (reference sequence). The ends lost 8 bases at V and 0 bases at J; junction bases unmatched: 6. The CDR3 region has the DNA TGTGCCAGCCGGAGACAGGGCGTGAACACTGAAGCTTTCTTT. Residues: CASRRQGVNTEAFF.

V usage is TRBV5-5 and J usage is TRBJ2-3; 10 bases map to TRBD2. V lost 0 bases, J lost 4 bases, and 8 bases stayed unmatched. Per the germline V gene, CDR1 is SGHKS and CDR2 is YYEKEE (reference sequence). This CDR3 spans 17 amino acids. The CDR3 spells CASSLASSGGGPDTQYF. The CDR3, as DNA: TGTGCCAGCAGCTTGGCGTCTAGCGGGGGTGGCCCAGATACGCAGTATTTT. The full variable domain, completed using reference TRBV5-5 and TRBJ2-3, is DAGVTQSPTHLIKTRGQQVTLRCSPISGHKSVSWYQQVLGQGPQFIFQYYEKEERGRGNFPDRFSARQFPNYSSELNVNALLLGDSALYLCASSLASSGGGPDTQYFGPGTRLTVL.

In its sample, this clonotype was seen many times. This chain uses TRBV7-2 with TRBJ1-2, with 9 positions matching TRBD1. The trim removed 3 bases at V and 7 bases at J, leaving 6 bases unmatched. The CDR3 is 14 residues long. The V gene's germline CDR1 is SGHTA and CDR2 FQGNSA. The CDR3 sequence: CASSFTGGASGYTF. In DNA, the CDR3 is TGTGCCAGCAGCTTTACAGGGGGCGCAAGTGGCTACACCTTC.

This clonotype was seen a handful of times. The J gene is TRBJ1-5, the V gene TRBV7-2; no definite D call. The CDR3 length is 15 residues. The germline gives CDR1 SGHTA, CDR2 FQGNSA. The V end lost 1 base, the J end lost 3 bases, and 10 bases lay between the germline ends. The DNA for the CDR3 is TGTGCCAGCAGCTTAGTTTCGGTCTCCAATCAGCCCCAGCATTTT. Translated: CASSLVSVSNQPQHF.

This clonotype has only a few counts. V and J are TRBV7-2 and TRBJ1-2; D is perhaps TRBD1 (5 bases). CDR3 size: 17 residues. Between the trimmed V and J ends, which lost 4 bases and 4 bases, there was a span of 22 bases. In germline, CDR1 is SGHTA, CDR2 FQGNSA. Here the CDR3 reads CASSSVPDSLLGYGYTF. DNA for the CDR3: TGTGCCAGCAGCTCGGTACCCGACAGCCTTCTAGGCTATGGCTACACCTTC.

This clonotype was counted ten times or more. The chain combines TRBV7-2 with TRBJ2-2; D uncertain. Germline V gene sequence: CDR1 SGHTA, CDR2 FQGNSA. V shed 0 bases and J shed 5 bases, with 16 bases lying between them. The length of the CDR3 is 17 residues. Here the CDR3 DNA reads TGTGCCAGCAGCTTAGCTTACCCTAATGATGGAACCGGGGAGCTGTTTTTT. Its translation is CASSLAYPNDGTGELFF.